This record concerns one T cell receptor (beta chain) sequence. This clonotype occurred a few times. Its target antigen remains unknown. The input lacks base qualities; no much larger clone sits a single base away. These data originate in a study of identical twins (dated by TCRdb to about 2016). Regarding the research as a whole: TCR alpha and beta repertoires from monozygotic twins, unrelated adults of various ages and cord blood were deep-sequenced to test whether fetal clonotypes persist. To rule out contamination, replicate twin experiments were performed at different times with different library preparation protocols. Results the study describes overall, beyond this receptor: Invariant T cells such as MAIT and iNKT could partly confound zero-insertion analyses, although diverse VJ usage argued against such confounding for most clonotypes. Out-of-frame TCR alpha sharing in monozygotic twins was systematically underestimated by recombination models, whereas sharing between unrelated individuals was in agreement with the recombination models. Abundant cord blood beta clonotypes carried fewer insertions; young adult naive repertoires showed a weaker similar trend, while memory repertoires showed none. A weaker excess of twin sharing was found in beta out-of-frame sequences because the signal-to-noise ratio was lowered by fewer shared sequences. Because the same donors could not be followed over many years, the conclusions relied on cross-sectional statistical analysis. Compared with coincidental sharing between unrelated individuals, an excess of low generation-probability sequences was observed among out-of-frame TCR alpha sequences shared between twins.

Taken from the germline V gene, the CDR1 and CDR2 loops are MNHNS and SASEGT. The CDR3 covers 14 residues, taking in both the cysteine and the phenylalanine. CDR3 DNA is the only sequence kept; it has 42 bases, read in frame from the first base. From V the trimming removes 6 bases and from J it removes 0 bases, while the gene matches leave 2 bases of the junction unaccounted for. Every donor was a healthy Caucasian. Three pairs of female monozygotic twins, all aged about 18 to 29 years, made up the twin cohort. Positive isolation kits from Invitrogen were used to isolate CD4+ and CD8+ T cell populations. Library method: 5' RACE. The sample was run on an Illumina HiSeq 2000. A universal primer binding site was added through template switching, and the final cDNA carried a unique molecular identifier so that TCR cDNA molecules could be counted accurately. Specific primers in the conserved constant-segment region were used to synthesize first-strand cDNA for the TCR alpha and beta chains. To control for contamination, each cDNA library was double barcoded with a SMART-Mk sample barcode plus Illumina barcodes. TruSeq adapter sequences and Illumina sample barcodes were added in two successive PCR steps. The TCR alpha and beta cDNA libraries were sequenced on the Illumina HiSeq platform using custom primers. In the paper's pipeline: MiGEC processed the raw reads to extract unique molecular identifiers, while MiXCR was used to determine the CDR3 positions. For each individual, recombination models were inferred using an EM algorithm with the repgenHMM and IGoR tools. The tcR package in R was used for shared clonotype analysis, with sharing normalized by the product of cloneset sizes. To study raw recombination free of thymic and clonal selection effects, out-of-frame nonproductive sequences were analyzed. The raw public data were reprocessed by TCRdb itself: fastp quality trimming at Q25, MiXCR clonotype calling, in-frame beta chains only. Each CDR3 protein appears once, grouped with its most common genes and DNA. The V and J calls and clone size are TCRdb's, not the authors'. The sample records 460,000 or so distinct CDR3 sequences, 11% to 15% of which are singletons. The top ten clones comprise about 0.53% of the sample.

These same data were also listed under a study on yellow fever vaccine responses in identical twins. From the second report: The authors reported that the T cell response to vaccination in identical twins appeared partly convergent and partly personalized. The study precisely tracked vaccine-responding T cell clones in identical twins.

The sequence joins TRBV6-1 to TRBJ1-1, and 9 junction bases match TRBD1. This receptor was taken from a woman younger than 35 in good health. The sequenced material came from CD4+ T cells sorted from blood. The DNA sequence follows: TGTGCCAGCAGGGGGGACAGGGTGAACACTGAAGCTTTCTTT. Its translation reads: CASRGDRVNTEAFF.